The 2 T cell receptor beta chains given below trace back to one sample, sequenced in a study of vaccination effects on CD4 cells after COVID-19. TCRdb's table, derived via immunoSEQ multiplex PCR, lists solely in-frame clones and lacks some. The table has 40,000 to 55,000 clones, around 74% seen once. Their cognate antigens are unknown. Following an approximately eleven-day culture, CD4+ T cells were purified. This specimen was CD4+ T cells from PBMCs cultured without peptide, taken before COVID-19 vaccination. The origin of the receptors is a human donor who had a prior SARS-CoV-2 infection.

The rearrangement joins TRBV6-6 to TRBJ2-2; D is uncertain. The CDR3 is 12 amino acids. V was clipped by 2 bases and J by 5 bases, with 3 bases between them. Germline V CDR1 and CDR2: MNHNY, SVGAGI (reference sequence). In nucleotides, the CDR3 is TGTGCCAGCAGTTACCAGACCGGGGAGCTGTTTTTT. It translates to CASSYQTGELFF.

V is TRBV24-1 and J is TRBJ2-1; TRBD1 agrees at 9 bases. Germline V gives CDR1 KGHDR, CDR2 SFDVKD. V lost 4 bases to trimming and J lost 7 bases; unmatched junction nucleotides: 7. The CDR3 has 15 residues. The DNA of the CDR3 is TGTGCCACCAGTGACCCGGGACAGGGTGCAAATGAGCAGTTCTTC. It encodes CATSDPGQGANEQFF.